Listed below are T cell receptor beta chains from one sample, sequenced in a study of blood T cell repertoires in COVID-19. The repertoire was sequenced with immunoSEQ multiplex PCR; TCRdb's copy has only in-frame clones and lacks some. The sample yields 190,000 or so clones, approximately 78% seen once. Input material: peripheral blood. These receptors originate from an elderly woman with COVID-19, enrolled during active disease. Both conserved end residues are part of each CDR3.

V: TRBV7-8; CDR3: CASSLAVSGAHYGYTF
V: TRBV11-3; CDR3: CASSKPGYYEQYF
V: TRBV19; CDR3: CASSVDRGIGGYTF
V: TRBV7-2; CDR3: CASSTGQYTEAFF
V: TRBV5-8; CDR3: CASSLSYYEQYF
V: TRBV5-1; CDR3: CASTTLGQGVNEQFF
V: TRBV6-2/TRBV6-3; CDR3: CASGPLYEQYF
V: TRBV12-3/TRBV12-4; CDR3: CASSLFAINIQYF
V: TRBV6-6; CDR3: CASSRDRDTEAFF
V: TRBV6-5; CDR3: CASSYAGDYGYTF
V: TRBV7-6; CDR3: CASSPLYRTGNEQYF
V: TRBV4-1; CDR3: CASSPRLGGSSYNEQFF
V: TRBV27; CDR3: CASSLRGPTEAFF
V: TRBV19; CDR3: CASSSFGGGNEKLFF
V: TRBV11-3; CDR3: CASSLGGETYEQYF
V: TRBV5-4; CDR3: CASSMSPGSYEQYF
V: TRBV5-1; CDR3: CASSLDGGSQYEQYF
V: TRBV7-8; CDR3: CASSLAPQGASSYNEQFF
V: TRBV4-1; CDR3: CASSQGDRDRETQYF
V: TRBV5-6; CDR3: CASSQTYRVGETQYF
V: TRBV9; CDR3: CASSVGTGATGELFF
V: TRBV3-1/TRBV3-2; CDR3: CASSQDVGRQETQYF
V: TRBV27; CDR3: CASSLGDGFGELFF
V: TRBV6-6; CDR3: CASSYSNQAMNTEAFF
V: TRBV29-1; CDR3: CSAGHQLNTEAFF
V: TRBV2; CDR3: CASSESWDREETQYF
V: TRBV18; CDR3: CASSLDSNSNQPQHF
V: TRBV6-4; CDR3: CASSDSRRDRGTYGNQPQHF
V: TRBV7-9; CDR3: CASSLARDLAKGNYGYTF